This record concerns one T cell receptor beta chain sequence. In its sample, this clone was seen many times. Its antigen is unknown. No base quality values were provided; no much bigger clone lies one nucleotide off. There are 17 amino acids in the CDR3, from cysteine to phenylalanine inclusive. Of the read, only the CDR3 DNA is kept; its 51 bases are in frame from base 1. V drops 1 base and J drops 3 bases, leaving 17 bases in between. The germline V gene supplies CDR1 MGHRA and CDR2 YSYEKL. The sample is drawn from a study of metastatic and nonmetastatic thyroid tumors (dated by TCRdb to the early 2020s). For the wider study: Repertoires from peripheral blood and from tumor or nodule tissue samples of malignant and benign thyroid patients were compared. Beyond this particular receptor, the publication reports: In both blood and tumor samples, TCR beta diversity was reported to be significantly higher in malignant tumors than in benign nodules.

Libraries were constructed by PCR. For sequencing, an Illumina HiSeq 4000 was employed. The TCR beta-chain CDR3 region of each patient was profiled by high-throughput sequencing. The study's processing was this. Drawing on CDR3 differences between clinicopathological groups, the researchers built a classifier meant to tell apart patients with distant-metastatic papillary thyroid cancer. Repertoire diversity was assessed with the Shannon index, and tumor-blood repertoire similarity with the Morisita-Horn index. The public reads were run again by TCRdb, first through fastp at Q25 and then through MiXCR, and only productive beta chains were kept. For this entry, the V and J calls and clone size follow TCRdb and not the study's own pipeline. Counted in this sample were around 30,000 clones; under 4.5% of them appeared once. Of the sample, around 20% is held by the ten largest clones. Before undergoing thyroid surgery, none of the patients had been given any kind of treatment. The study retrospectively analysed patient clinical samples collected from the early 2010s to the late 2010s using T-cell receptor beta sequencing.

The chain joins TRBV4-1 to TRBJ2-3; TRBD2 is perhaps the D gene, given 5 matching bases. This clonotype originated in a female donor with papillary thyroid cancer or a benign thyroid nodule (not recorded which). Some clones in this sample may be carry-over from other donors' samples. What was sequenced was blood. The CDR3 protein sequence reads: CASSQGVLARGTDTQYF. The DNA sequence reads TGCGCCAGCAGCCAAGGAGTGCTAGCCCGAGGTACAGATACGCAGTATTTT.